This T cell receptor beta chain stems from a study of blood T cell repertoires in COVID-19. Either two negative PCRs, clearance, or symptom resolution qualified Cohort 3 donors as recovered. Trimming took 4 bases from V and 7 from J; bases not matched to a gene: 9. There are 16 residues in the CDR3. CDR1 and CDR2 from the germline V gene are MGHRA and YSYEKL. As originally analysed: The authors estimated nucleated cell counts from reference gene primer amplification. Assay: immunoSEQ multiplex PCR; the TCRdb copy retains only in-frame clones and omits some. V, J and clone size reflect that table, while D and trimming were determined from the DNA. The sample consists of about 430,000 clones, roughly nine tenths of them appearing once.

The clonotype was recovered from a man aged 25 to 40 who had recovered from COVID-19. This chain uses TRBV4-1 with TRBJ1-4, with TRBD1 matching over 10 bases. The sequencing input was PBMCs or T cells enriched from blood (not recorded which). CDR3 sequence (DNA): TGCGCCAGCAGCCTGAACTCCGGGACAGGGGCTGAAAAACTGTTTTTT. Its translation: CASSLNSGTGAEKLFF.